These T cell receptor beta chains were read from a single sample in a study of T-cell memory formation after mild COVID-19. TCRdb reprocessed the 5' RACE reads via MiXCR and lists one record per CDR3 protein. Here the sample spans 100,000 to 150,000 distinct CDR3 sequences, approximately 6.3% being singletons. The sequenced sample was PBMCs or a T cell subset sorted from them (not recorded which). All receptors come from an adult woman who had mild COVID-19 (a few samples of this study predate the infection). Cell type and time point are not known. The CDR3 runs from the conserved cysteine through the conserved F or W. D genes are given only for firm matches. Some rows mark clone size as missing; the rest say once, few, many or name a class of expanded clone.

D	size	V	J	DNA	CDR3
.	.	TRBV5-1	TRBJ1-1	TGCGCCAGCAGTAATGAGCCGCTGAACACTGAAGCTTTCTTT	CASSNEPLNTEAFF
TRBD2	few	TRBV30	TRBJ2-7	TGTGCCTGGAGTCCACTAGCGGGATCTCACTACGAGCAGTACTTC	CAWSPLAGSHYEQYF
TRBD2	many	TRBV12-3/TRBV12-4	TRBJ2-1	TGTGCCAGCAGTCCCCGCGGAGCGGGGGGGCTCTACAATGAGCAGTTCTTC	CASSPRGAGGLYNEQFF
TRBD2	few	TRBV12-3/TRBV12-4	TRBJ2-3	TGTGCCAGCAGTTTAAGAGCGGGAACGCAGTATTTT	CASSLRAGTQYF
.	few	TRBV20-1	TRBJ1-1	TGCAGTGCTAGAAAGATGGTGTCCTCGGCCACTGAAGCTTTCTTT	CSARKMVSSATEAFF
TRBD2	.	TRBV5-5	TRBJ2-2	TGTGCCAGCGGGACCGGGACTAGCGGGAGGGCCGGGGAGCTGTTTTTT	CASGTGTSGRAGELFF
.	few	TRBV24-1	TRBJ1-1	TGTGCCACCAGTGACACAACAGGGCTTGAAGCTTTCTTT	CATSDTTGLEAFF
TRBD1	few	TRBV5-5	TRBJ1-2	TGTGCCAGCAGCGGACAGGGCTATGACTATGGCTACACCTTC	CASSGQGYDYGYTF
.	many	TRBV18	TRBJ2-4	TGTGCCAGCTCACCACTGGGACCTCAAGCAGCCAAAAACATTCAGTACTTC	CASSPLGPQAAKNIQYF
.	.	TRBV27	TRBJ2-1	TGTGCCAGCAGTTTCGGACTAATGAATGAGCAGTTCTTC	CASSFGLMNEQFF
.	few	TRBV5-1	TRBJ2-2	TGCGCCAGCAGCTTGGGATCTAACAGGTTGAACACCGGGGAGCTGTTTTTT	CASSLGSNRLNTGELFF
.	.	TRBV7-9	TRBJ1-5	TGTGCCAGCAGCTTATCCAGCAGCAATCAGCCCCAGCATTTT	CASSLSSSNQPQHF
.	many	TRBV5-1	TRBJ2-2	TGCGCCAGCAGCTTGGCCGATCTCAGGTCCACCGGGGAGCTGTTTTTT	CASSLADLRSTGELFF
.	.	TRBV14	TRBJ1-1	TGTGCCAGCAGCCCCCGGCAGGGCCACACTGAAGCTTTCTTT	CASSPRQGHTEAFF
.	few	TRBV14	TRBJ2-1	TGTGCCAGCAGCCAAGGGTTTGGAGGGGGCTGGGAGCAGTTCTTC	CASSQGFGGGWEQFF
.	many	TRBV5-8	TRBJ2-3	TGTGCCAGCAGCTGGGATCCCAGCACAGATACGCAGTATTTT	CASSWDPSTDTQYF
.	.	TRBV4-1	TRBJ2-3	TGCGCCAGCAGCCACTACGGGACTCCTCAACCGGTGGATACGCAGTATTTT	CASSHYGTPQPVDTQYF
TRBD2	.	TRBV20-1	TRBJ2-2	TGCAGTGCTAGCGGCTCTGCGGGGGGGCCGATCGAGGTAGCCGGGGAGCTGTTTTTT	CSASGSAGGPIEVAGELFF
TRBD2	.	TRBV6-2/TRBV6-3	TRBJ2-1	TGTGCCAGCATTACGTCTAGCGGGAGGGGGGAGCAGTTCTTC	CASITSSGRGEQFF
TRBD1	few	TRBV20-1	TRBJ1-5	TGCAGTGCTAGAGACCGGGGACAGGGGACAATCAATCAGCCCCAGCATTTT	CSARDRGQGTINQPQHF
TRBD1	many	TRBV20-1	TRBJ2-7	TGCAGTGCTAGAGACGGACAGGGGGCTAAAGGCGAGCAGTACTTC	CSARDGQGAKGEQYF
.	.	TRBV5-1	TRBJ2-4	TGCGCCAGCCGCCAGAAGGGGGAATATGGAAACATTCAGTACTTC	CASRQKGEYGNIQYF
.	few	TRBV29-1	TRBJ2-7	TGCAGCGTTGGCGGCAGGGGTAGCGACGAGCAGTACTTC	CSVGGRGSDEQYF
TRBD2	many	TRBV9	TRBJ2-5	TGTGCCAGCAGCGTAGGGGCTAGCGGAGAGGGAGAGACCCAGTACTTC	CASSVGASGEGETQYF
.	few	TRBV12-3/TRBV12-4	TRBJ1-5	TGTGCCAGCAGTTTAGACGGGGCCAGAAATCAGCCCCAGCATTTT	CASSLDGARNQPQHF
TRBD1	few	TRBV10-3	TRBJ1-5	TGTGCCATCAGTGGTGGGACAGGGGTGGGTCAGCCCCAGCATTTT	CAISGGTGVGQPQHF
TRBD2	.	TRBV7-2	TRBJ2-5	TGTGCCAGCAGCTTCTCCACTAGCGGCCAAGAGACCCAGTACTTC	CASSFSTSGQETQYF
.	.	TRBV5-1	TRBJ1-1	TGCGCCAGCAGCAACCCAGGGTATGGGACTGAAGCTTTCTTT	CASSNPGYGTEAFF
TRBD2	.	TRBV5-1	TRBJ2-7	TGCGCCAGCAGCTCCGGACTAGCGGGAGTACGTGAGCAGTACTTC	CASSSGLAGVREQYF
.	many	TRBV4-3	TRBJ1-2	TGCGCCAGCAGCCAAGGGCAGGGTTATAGCTACACCTTC	CASSQGQGYSYTF
TRBD2	few	TRBV7-3	TRBJ2-3	TGTGCCAGCAGCCCGGGACTAACCAGAAGCACAGATACGCAGTATTTT	CASSPGLTRSTDTQYF
.	many	TRBV12-3/TRBV12-4	TRBJ2-5	TGTGCCAGCATCTTAGGAGGGAGCAGAGAGACCCAGTACTTC	CASILGGSRETQYF
.	few	TRBV29-1	TRBJ2-2	TGCAGCGTTGAAGAGCAGAACACCGGGGAGCTGTTTTTT	CSVEEQNTGELFF
.	.	TRBV21-1	TRBJ2-2	TGTGCCAGCAGCAAAGCGGGACTAGCGGGAACCAACACCGGGGAGCTGTTTTTT	CASSKAGLAGTNTGELFF
.	.	TRBV5-1	TRBJ1-1	TGCGCCAGCAGCTTGGGAGGGGCGGGAATGAACACTGAAGCTTTCTTT	CASSLGGAGMNTEAFF
TRBD2	many	TRBV5-1	TRBJ2-2	TGCGCCAGCAGCTTTGCTAGCGGGCAGAACACCGGGGAGCTGTTTTTT	CASSFASGQNTGELFF
.	.	TRBV5-1	TRBJ2-7	TGCGCCAGCAGCTTGGCCGGACAGCCCTACGAGCAGTACTTC	CASSLAGQPYEQYF
.	few	TRBV5-1	TRBJ1-2	TGCGCCAGCAGCTTTGACATTCGGGGCTACACCTTC	CASSFDIRGYTF
.	few	TRBV11-2	TRBJ2-3	TGTGCCAGCAGCCCCGGGGGTACATTTCACACAGATACGCAGTATTTT	CASSPGGTFHTDTQYF
.	many	TRBV7-9	TRBJ2-1	TGTGCCGGCCTCGACAATGAGCAGTTCTTC	CAGLDNEQFF
.	.	TRBV6-2/TRBV6-3	TRBJ2-5	TGTGCCAGCAGTTACTGGCAGGGTACCCAGTACTTC	CASSYWQGTQYF
.	many	TRBV12-3/TRBV12-4	TRBJ2-7	TGTGCCAGCAGTCCAGAGGGGTCTTCCTACGAGCAGTACTTC	CASSPEGSSYEQYF
TRBD2	.	TRBV12-3/TRBV12-4	TRBJ2-1	TGTGCCAGCAGGTCTTCAAATAGAGCCGGCTTGGGACTAGCGTACAACAATGAGCAGTTCTTC	CASRSSNRAGLGLAYNNEQFF
.	.	TRBV5-6	TRBJ1-1	TGTGCCAGCAGCTGGGGTTGGACGAGGACTGAAGCTTTCTTT	CASSWGWTRTEAFF
TRBD2	few	TRBV13	TRBJ2-5	TGTGCCAGCAGTCCCTGGACTAGCGGGGAATGGGCGGAGACCCAGTACTTC	CASSPWTSGEWAETQYF
.	many	TRBV29-1	TRBJ1-2	TGCAGCGTTGGAACCTCCAACTATGGCTACACCTTC	CSVGTSNYGYTF
.	.	TRBV12-3/TRBV12-4	TRBJ1-2	TGTGCCAGCAGTGACCCGCGGGGGGGAGGCTACACCTTC	CASSDPRGGGYTF
.	many	TRBV11-2	TRBJ2-7	TGTGCCAGCAGCTCCCGAGGGACCGTTACCTACGAGCAGTACTTC	CASSSRGTVTYEQYF
TRBD1	few	TRBV6-5	TRBJ1-2	TGTGCCAGCAGTCGCCGACAGGGGGGCATATATGGCTACACCTTC	CASSRRQGGIYGYTF
.	many	TRBV24-1	TRBJ2-3	TGTGCCACCAGTCCCGGGGCCAGCACAGATACGCAGTATTTT	CATSPGASTDTQYF
.	many	TRBV10-3	TRBJ2-7	TGTGCCATCAGTGACCGGGGTGTGGAAAACTACGAGCAGTACTTC	CAISDRGVENYEQYF
TRBD1	many	TRBV12-3/TRBV12-4	TRBJ1-2	TGTGCCAGCAGGGACAGGGGATCCCCCGGCTACACCTTC	CASRDRGSPGYTF
TRBD2	few	TRBV20-1	TRBJ2-5	TGCAGTGCTAGTTCCCTAGCGGGGGGGTACCAAGAGACCCAGTACTTC	CSASSLAGGYQETQYF
.	few	TRBV12-3/TRBV12-4	TRBJ1-2	TGTGCCAGCAGCCTGGCAGGGGCCTATGGCTACACCTTC	CASSLAGAYGYTF
.	many	TRBV25-1	TRBJ2-5	TGTGCCAGCAGTGAATATGACGGGGGTAGAAAGACCCAGTACTTC	CASSEYDGGRKTQYF
.	few	TRBV20-1	TRBJ2-1	TGCAGTGCTAGAGATGTCCTTAGTGGTGTGGAGTTCTTC	CSARDVLSGVEFF
.	many	TRBV6-1	TRBJ2-3	TGTGCCAGCAGGGGGCTGGATACGCAGTATTTT	CASRGLDTQYF
TRBD1	few	TRBV10-3	TRBJ2-3	TGTGCCATCAGTGAGTGGGGACAGGGGGCAGATACGCAGTATTTT	CAISEWGQGADTQYF
.	many	TRBV4-1	TRBJ2-7	TGCGCCAGCAGCCAATCCCGGGACTACGAGCAGTACTTC	CASSQSRDYEQYF